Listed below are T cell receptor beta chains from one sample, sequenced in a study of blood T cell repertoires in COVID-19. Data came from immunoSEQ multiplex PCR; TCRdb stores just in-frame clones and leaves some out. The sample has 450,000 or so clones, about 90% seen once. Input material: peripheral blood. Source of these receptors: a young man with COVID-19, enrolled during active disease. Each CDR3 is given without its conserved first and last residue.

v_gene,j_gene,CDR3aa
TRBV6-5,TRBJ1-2,ASSRQGANYGYT
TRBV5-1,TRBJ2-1,ASSSSPSLNEQF
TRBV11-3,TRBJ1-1,ASSPRSGGTEAF
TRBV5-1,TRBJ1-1,ASSPGTANTEAF
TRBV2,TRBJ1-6,ASSDRTGESPLH
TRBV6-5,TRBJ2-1,ASRSSGGNEQF
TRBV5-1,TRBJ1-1,ASSLGLFPEAF
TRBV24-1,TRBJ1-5,ATSDATGIDQPQH
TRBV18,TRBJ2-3,ASSPGLDYTDTQY
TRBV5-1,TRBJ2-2,ASSFFQGDTGELF
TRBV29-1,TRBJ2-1,SVVRSIEQF
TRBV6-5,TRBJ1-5,ASSYRRAGQPQH
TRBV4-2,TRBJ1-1,ASSQEQHTEAF
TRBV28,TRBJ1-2,ASSLSQGAWGYT
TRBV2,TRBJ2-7,ASGAGTSASYEQY
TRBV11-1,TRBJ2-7,ASTPRGGAEQY